Here is one T cell receptor (beta chain) with its context. This entry belongs to a study of blood T cell repertoires in COVID-19. As originally analysed: It was from reference gene primer amplification that nucleated cell counts were estimated. Produced via immunoSEQ multiplex PCR; TCRdb's table is partial and in-frame only. V, J and clone size derive from that table, while D and trimming were established from the DNA sequence. Of tens of thousands of clones listed, approximately 80% are singletons. Germline V gene sequence: CDR1 DFQATT, CDR2 SNEGSKA (reference sequence). There are 11 residues in the CDR3. V was clipped by 2 bases and J by 4 bases, with 5 bases between them.

This chain uses TRBV20-1 with TRBJ2-5; D unresolved. This clonotype originated in an elderly woman with acute or convalescent COVID-19. Sequencing was performed on peripheral blood. Written as DNA, the CDR3 is TGCAGTGCTAGATCTCTAGAGACCCAGTACTTC. Translation: CSARSLETQYF.